A single sample gave rise to the 7 T cell receptor beta chains below, sequenced in a study of blood T cell repertoires in COVID-19. This table comes from immunoSEQ multiplex PCR, and its TCRdb copy is limited to in-frame clones, with some not included. The sample holds under 250,000 clones, around 80% seen once. The sample taken for sequencing was peripheral blood. Every receptor here comes from a man aged 40-49 years with acute or convalescent COVID-19.

This clone was found a few times. The chain is built from TRBV6-6 and TRBJ2-6, with a tentative D call TRBD2 (6 bases). Trimming removed 11 bases at V and 4 bases at J, with 12 bases between. From germline, CDR1 is MNHNY and CDR2 SVGAGI (reference sequence). The CDR3 covers 13 residues. CDR3 in amino acids: CAAAGGGANVLTF. The CDR3 DNA sequence: TGTGCCGCAGCCGGAGGGGGGGCCAACGTCCTGACTTTC.

V gene TRBV10-3 combines with J gene TRBJ2-3; 7 bases agree with TRBD2. J was trimmed by 6 bases and V by 4 bases; bases with no gene match: 7. Germline CDR1 reads ENHRY; CDR2 reads SYGVKD. The CDR3 contains 14 residues. In nucleotides, the CDR3 is TGTGCCATCAGTGTGGCGGGAGAGGGGGATACGCAGTATTTT. Translated, it gives CAISVAGEGDTQYF.

This chain joins TRBV6-5 and TRBJ2-7; 8 bases line up with TRBD2. Per germline, CDR1 MNHEY and CDR2 SVGAGI. The CDR3 spans 14 residues. V lost 9 bases to trimming and J lost 2 bases; unmatched junction nucleotides: 9. CDR3 bases: TGTGCCAGTTCCCGGCTAGCGGGCCCCTACGAGCAGTACTTC. As protein: CASSRLAGPYEQYF.

The gene calls are TRBV5-1 and TRBJ1-1; TRBD1 aligns across 9 bases. V lost 5 bases and J lost 11; bases outside the gene matches: 16. Germline lookup yields CDR1 SGHRS and CDR2 YFSETQ. The length of the CDR3 is 15 residues. The CDR3 bases are TGCGCCAGCAGAGCGAGGACAGGGGAAGAGGCGAATGCTTTCTTT. It translates to CASRARTGEEANAFF. Combining the CDR3 with reference TRBV5-1 and TRBJ1-1 gives the whole variable domain KAGVTQTPRYLIKTRGQQVTLSCSPISGHRSVSWYQQTPGQGLQFLFEYFSETQRNKGNFPGRFSGRQFSNSRSEMNVSTLELGDSALYLCASRARTGEEANAFFGQGTRLTVV.

The chain carries TRBV6-5 and TRBJ2-1; a possible D gene is TRBD2 (6 bases). Deletions cut 3 bases from V and 4 bases from J, with 13 bases between. In germline, CDR1 is MNHEY, CDR2 SVGAGI. The CDR3 loop spans 15 amino acids. The CDR3 loop reads CASSYGGDLYNEQFF. CDR3 bases: TGTGCCAGCAGTTATGGCGGGGATCTTTACAATGAGCAGTTCTTC.

V gene TRBV5-4 combines with J gene TRBJ2-5; no definite D call. The length of the CDR3 is 14 residues. V lost 0 bases, J lost 3 bases, and 9 bases lay in between. Germline assignment: CDR1 SGHNT and CDR2 YYREEE (reference sequence). CDR3 residues: CASSLGIAEETQYF. For the CDR3, the DNA is TGTGCCAGCAGCTTGGGAATTGCGGAAGAGACCCAGTACTTC.

The J gene is TRBJ2-3, the V gene TRBV18, with 7 bases fitting TRBD2. Germline V gives CDR1 KGHSH, CDR2 LQKENI. CDR3 size: 16 residues. V was pared by 0 bases and J by 3 bases, with 6 bases of the junction left unmatched. The DNA of the CDR3 is TGTGCCAGCTCACCACCGTTACTAGCGAGTACAGATACGCAGTATTTT. This translates into CASSPPLLASTDTQYF.